The sequence of this TCR beta chain was determined in a study of glioma-infiltrating T cells after dendritic cell vaccination. This CDR3 is built from 18 residues. The germline V gene has CDR1 SGHTA and CDR2 FQGTGA. The V and J ends lost 5 bases and 5 bases, in that order; junction bases with no gene match: 17. The time point denotes: after dendritic cell vaccination, including at tumor progression/relapse. No glioblastoma patient carried an isocitrate dehydrogenase mutation. The data were produced by immunoSEQ multiplex PCR, yet TCRdb's version contains in-frame clones alone and is incomplete. The table shows some 78,000 clones, with approximately 81% occurring only once. The sample holds a few counts of this clone.

This chain links TRBV7-3 with TRBJ2-5; TRBD1 matches 10 bases. The material sequenced was blood, taken after dendritic cell vaccination. The sequence was obtained from a human donor with glioblastoma. The CDR3 coding sequence is TGTGCCAGCAGCCGCCCGGTCCGACAGGGGGCGCGCATGGAGACCCAGTACTTC. Translating gives CASSRPVRQGARMETQYF.